These 9 T cell receptor beta chains originate from one sample sequenced in a study of early T cells in non-severe SARS-CoV-2 infection. TCRdb processed the 5' RACE reads anew with MiXCR; each CDR3 protein has one entry. The table records about 98,000 distinct CDR3 sequences, approximately 14% of them present only once. The material sequenced was whole blood. The receptors come from an adult who was a healthcare worker with PCR-confirmed SARS-CoV-2 infection or an uninfected control (not recorded which).

This clonotype turned up a few times. The chain has TRBV7-9 and TRBJ2-3; 7 bases line up with TRBD2. This CDR3 is built from 16 residues. Germline-derived CDR1 and CDR2 are SEHNR and FQNEAQ (reference sequence). V gave up 6 bases and J gave up 4 bases; unmatched junction bases: 13. The DNA for the CDR3 is TGTGCCAGCAGACTTACAGCGGGGCGTGACGCAGATACGCAGTATTTT. As protein: CASRLTAGRDADTQYF.

In its sample, this clonotype was seen a few times. The chain is built from TRBV7-6 and TRBJ2-4; 12 bases fit TRBD2. This CDR3 region has 17 residues. The germline V gene encodes CDR1 SGHVS and CDR2 FNYEAQ. V shed 5 bases, J shed 0 bases, and the junction held 5 bases outside the gene matches. The CDR3 is CASSPRTSGIAKNIQYF. DNA for the CDR3: TGTGCCAGCAGCCCAAGGACTAGCGGGATAGCCAAAAACATTCAGTACTTC.

This clonotype came up many times. The chain employs TRBV30 and TRBJ2-7; no clear D gene. The CDR3 runs to 12 residues. V dropped 0 bases and J dropped 6 bases, with 9 bases sitting between them. Germline V lookup: CDR1 GTSNPN, CDR2 SVGIG (reference sequence). The CDR3 region has the DNA TGTGCCTGGAGTGTAGGCCGGATCGAGCAGTACTTC. It is translated as CAWSVGRIEQYF. The complete variable domain, with remaining parts taken from reference TRBV30 and TRBJ2-7, reads SQTIHQWPATLVQPVGSPLSLECTVEGTSNPNLYWYRQAAGRGLQLLFYSVGIGQISSEVPQNLSASRPQDRQFILSSKKLLLSDSGFYLCAWSVGRIEQYFGPGTRLTVT.

The genes are TRBV6-6 and TRBJ2-1; 10 nucleotides agree with TRBD2. Trimming took 0 bases from V and 6 from J; bases not matched to a gene: 26. Germline V lookup: CDR1 MNHNY, CDR2 SVGAGI (reference sequence). The CDR3 spans 23 residues. The chain's CDR3 is CASSYSGARSASGSKGIRNEQFF. DNA for the CDR3: TGTGCCAGCAGTTACTCAGGGGCTCGGTCGGCTAGCGGGAGTAAGGGGATACGCAATGAGCAGTTCTTC.

V usage is TRBV2 and J usage is TRBJ2-4, with 8 bases aligning to TRBD1. Germline V gene sequence: CDR1 SNHLY, CDR2 FYNNEI. The V and J ends lost 4 bases and 8 bases, in that order; junction bases with no gene match: 7. CDR3 size: 14 residues. This chain's CDR3 is CASSVDRGRDIQYF. The CDR3, as DNA: TGTGCCAGCAGTGTTGACAGGGGTAGGGACATTCAGTACTTC.

This clonotype was detected only a few times. The CDR3 here is CASSLRLAGPSGTGELFF. The CDR3 coding sequence is TGTGCCAGCAGCTTGAGATTAGCGGGGCCCTCGGGCACCGGGGAGCTGTTTTTT. V usage is TRBV11-3 and J usage is TRBJ2-2, with 8 bases lining up with TRBD2. The V gene's germline CDR1 is SGHNT and CDR2 YENEEA. This CDR3 spans 18 amino acids. Trimming took 3 bases from V and 4 from J; bases not matched to a gene: 13.

This clonotype showed up many times. The chain employs TRBV20-1 and TRBJ2-1; D may be TRBD2 (5 bases). The length of the CDR3 is 17 residues. Germline assignment: CDR1 DFQATT and CDR2 SNEGSKA (reference sequence). Trimming removed 0 bases from V and 2 bases from J, with 17 bases in between. CDR3 DNA sequence: TGCAGTGCTAGAGATCTAGCTAGCCGTGGGACCTACAATGAGCAGTTCTTC. Amino acid sequence: CSARDLASRGTYNEQFF.

This clonotype was found a few times. The rearrangement uses TRBV5-1 and TRBJ2-7, with D possibly called TRBD1 or TRBD2 (5 bases each). The V end was cut by 3 bases, the J end by 2 bases, with 15 bases between. The CDR3 loop spans 15 amino acids. Germline values: CDR1 SGHRS, CDR2 YFSETQ. The CDR3 spells CASSSEGTATYEQYF. The CDR3 DNA sequence: TGCGCCAGCAGCTCCGAGGGGACCGCAACCTACGAGCAGTACTTC. Based on the CDR3 plus reference TRBV5-1 and TRBJ2-7, the full variable domain is KAGVTQTPRYLIKTRGQQVTLSCSPISGHRSVSWYQQTPGQGLQFLFEYFSETQRNKGNFPGRFSGRQFSNSRSEMNVSTLELGDSALYLCASSSEGTATYEQYFGPGTRLTVT.

This clonotype came up a few times. The genes are TRBV4-2 and TRBJ1-1; D might be TRBD1 (5 bases). The CDR3 runs 15 residues. Germline-derived CDR1 and CDR2 are LGHNA and YNFKEQ. V lost 2 bases and J 1 base, leaving 11 bases between the germline ends. DNA of the CDR3: TGTGCCAGCAGCCAAATAATTCAGGGGAACACTGAAGCTTTCTTT. This translates into CASSQIIQGNTEAFF.